Listed here are 22 T cell receptor beta chains from one sample, sequenced in a study of cytomegalovirus exposure and HLA in healthy donors. Primers included in the PCR were 60 Vbeta and 13 Jbeta primers. Clones were sequenced by immunoSEQ multiplex PCR, and TCRdb holds only the in-frame ones, with some missing. The table has about 81,000 clones, 80% to 90% seen once. Sequencing was carried out using PBMCs. These receptors originate from a man aged 18 to 29 in good health and CMV-seronegative.

The genes are TRBV5-1 and TRBJ2-1, with 11 bases lining up with TRBD2. Germline V lookup: CDR1 SGHRS, CDR2 YFSETQ. V dropped 0 bases and J dropped 6; count of bases not matched to a gene: 8. The CDR3 runs 17 residues. The CDR3 DNA reads as TGCGCCAGCAGCTTGGTCGCGGGGACTAGCGGACCCAATGAGCAGTTCTTC. Translation: CASSLVAGTSGPNEQFF.

The chain carries TRBV11-2 and TRBJ2-1, with a tentative D call TRBD2 (6 bases). V lost 3 bases and J lost 4, with 19 bases in between. CDR1 and CDR2 (germline): SGHAT, FQNNGV. The CDR3 extends over 17 amino acids. The CDR3 sequence is CASSFPGATRLYNEQFF. CDR3 sequence (DNA): TGTGCCAGCAGCTTCCCGGGAGCTACTCGGTTATACAATGAGCAGTTCTTC. The entire variable domain, with the rest obtained from reference TRBV11-2 and TRBJ2-1, is as follows: EAGVAQSPRYKIIEKRQSVAFWCNPISGHATLYWYQQILGQGPKLLIQFQNNGVVDDSQLPKDRFSAERLKGVDSTLKIQPAKLEDSAVYLCASSFPGATRLYNEQFFGPGTRLTVL.

The CDR3, as DNA: TGTGCCAGCAGTTTACTCGGACTACCCATGAACACCGGGGAGCTGTTTTTT. This gives the protein CASSLLGLPMNTGELFF. V and J are TRBV27 and TRBJ2-2; D is possibly TRBD2 (6 bases). Germline CDR1 is MNHEY and CDR2 is SMNVEV (reference sequence). The CDR3 sequence is 17 residues long. V dropped 2 bases and J dropped 1 base, with 14 bases sitting between them.

The chain carries TRBV27 and TRBJ2-1; 13 positions agree with TRBD2. V lost 2 bases, J lost 5 bases, and 6 bases stayed unmatched. This CDR3 spans 17 amino acids. Germline CDR1 reads MNHEY; CDR2 reads SMNVEV (reference sequence). CDR3 residues: CASSLPITSGRDNEQFF. The CDR3 nucleotides read TGTGCCAGCAGTTTACCTATTACTAGCGGGAGGGACAATGAGCAGTTCTTC.

J is TRBJ1-1 and V is TRBV5-8; a possible D gene is TRBD1 (5 bases). Germline CDR1 reads SGHTS; CDR2 reads YDEGEE. V lost 4 bases to trimming and J lost 5 bases, with 12 bases between them. The CDR3 covers 13 residues. The CDR3: CASSLWGDTEAFF. CDR3 nucleotides: TGTGCCAGCAGCCTGTGGGGGGATACTGAAGCTTTCTTT.

The chain has TRBV27 and TRBJ1-1; a weak D match, TRBD1 (6 bases). Germline loops: CDR1 MNHEY, CDR2 SMNVEV (reference sequence). The CDR3 covers 14 residues. The germline V and J ends were trimmed by 6 bases and 1 base, with 12 bases remaining between them. The CDR3 spells CASRTGQTNTEAFF. In DNA, the CDR3 is TGTGCCAGCAGGACAGGACAGACGAACACTGAAGCTTTCTTT.

The V gene is TRBV28, the J gene TRBJ2-7; no definite D call. The V gene's germline CDR1 is MDHEN and CDR2 SYDVKM. V shed 8 bases and J shed 5 bases, with 16 bases lying between them. The CDR3 extends over 13 amino acids. Written as DNA, the CDR3 is TGTGCCAGCCCGATACACCGTTCGAACGAGCAGTACTTC. Protein sequence: CASPIHRSNEQYF.

This chain connects TRBV9 to TRBJ2-7; 8 bases agree with TRBD1. CDR1 and CDR2 from the germline V gene are SGDLS and YYNGEE. The CDR3 covers 14 residues. The J segment lost 3 bases and the V segment lost 2 bases, leaving 4 bases of the junction unmatched. The chain's CDR3 is CASSVSTGGYEQYF. The CDR3 nucleotides are TGTGCCAGCAGCGTGTCCACAGGGGGCTACGAGCAGTACTTC.

This chain's CDR3 is CASSFSSGVYNEQFF. CDR3 in DNA: TGTGCCAGCAGCTTCAGTAGCGGGGTGTACAATGAGCAGTTCTTC. The chain is built from TRBV5-4 and TRBJ2-1, with TRBD2 matching 8 bases. The V segment lost 2 bases and the J segment 4 bases; nucleotides outside the gene matches: 5. The CDR3 is made up of 15 amino acids. Germline values: CDR1 SGHNT, CDR2 YYREEE (reference sequence).

This chain links TRBV7-9 with TRBJ2-1, with 7 bases aligning to TRBD1. Losses at the gene ends were 5 bases for V and 4 bases for J; bases not matched to a gene: 11. CDR3 length: 16 residues. Germline assignment: CDR1 SEHNR and CDR2 FQNEAQ (reference sequence). The CDR3 sequence: CASSRRGTVNYNEQFF. The CDR3 bases are TGTGCCAGCAGCCGAAGAGGGACAGTCAATTACAATGAGCAGTTCTTC. The variable domain in full, with the rest retrieved from reference TRBV7-9 and TRBJ2-1, is DTGVSQNPRHKITKRGQNVTFRCDPISEHNRLYWYRQTLGQGPEFLTYFQNEAQLEKSRLLSDRFSAERPKGSFSTLEIQRTEQGDSAMYLCASSRRGTVNYNEQFFGPGTRLTVL.

DNA of the CDR3: TGTGCCAGTGAATCCGGGACAGGGCGCAATGAGCAGTTCTTC. As protein: CASESGTGRNEQFF. The chain joins TRBV19 to TRBJ2-1; 9 bases match TRBD1. After removal of 8 bases from V and 6 bases from J, the junction contained 8 bases not matched to a gene. The CDR3 sequence is 14 residues long. The germline gives CDR1 LNHDA, CDR2 SQIVND (reference sequence).

Worth noting for this clone: At the DNA level, this CDR3 is encoded by other sequences in the same sample as well. The CDR3: CASSNGYEQYF. As DNA, the CDR3 is TGTGCCAGTAGTAACGGCTACGAGCAGTACTTC. This chain links TRBV19 with TRBJ2-7, with D uncertain. Trimming cost V 4 bases and J 3 bases, with 4 bases left between them. The length of the CDR3 is 11 residues. Germline V gene sequence: CDR1 LNHDA, CDR2 SQIVND (reference sequence).

The chain carries TRBV9 and TRBJ2-5; D is possibly TRBD1 (6 bases). Judging by the DNA end, TRBJ2-7 fits better; the J call may be wrong. There are 14 residues in the CDR3. Germline CDR1 and CDR2: SGDLS and YYNGEE. Here the CDR3 DNA reads TGTGCCAGCAGCGCCGGATCACAGGGCTACGAGCAGTACTTC. Protein product: CASSAGSQGYEQYF.

This rearrangement joins TRBV5-1 to TRBJ2-7; D is ambiguous. Trimming stripped 0 bases from V and 2 bases from J, with 9 bases between. The CDR3 totals 14 residues. From germline, CDR1 is SGHRS and CDR2 YFSETQ. The CDR3 nucleotides read TGCGCCAGCAGCTTGGTCGTTAGCCCCTACGAGCAGTACTTC. It translates to CASSLVVSPYEQYF.

The chain recombines TRBV7-8 with TRBJ2-5, with TRBD1 matching 12 bases. V gave up 5 bases and J gave up 7 bases; unmatched junction bases: 11. CDR1 and CDR2 (germline): SGHVS, FQNEAQ. The CDR3 has 16 amino acids. CDR3 residues: CASSLSPGQGARTQYF. CDR3 DNA: TGTGCCAGCAGCCTGTCACCGGGACAGGGGGCCCGGACCCAGTACTTC. Drawing the rest from reference TRBV7-8 and TRBJ2-5, the complete variable domain is GAGVSQSPRYKVAKRGQDVALRCDPISGHVSLFWYQQALGQGPEFLTYFQNEAQLDKSGLPSDRFFAERPEGSVSTLKIQRTQQEDSAVYLCASSLSPGQGARTQYFGPGTRLLVL.

This chain uses TRBV7-4 with TRBJ1-6; no reliable D call. The ends were cut back, 4 bases at V and 6 bases at J, with 13 bases in the middle. Germline V gene data show CDR1 as SGHVT and CDR2 as SQSDAQ. The CDR3 length is 15 residues. This CDR3 reads CASSSILLGNSPLHF. As DNA, the CDR3 is TGTGCCAGCAGCTCCATTTTGCTAGGTAATTCACCCCTCCACTTT. Filled out from reference TRBV7-4 and TRBJ1-6, the complete variable domain reads GAGVSQSPRYKVAKRGRDVALRCDSISGHVTLYWYRQTLGQGSEVLTYSQSDAQRDKSGRPSGRFSAERPERSVSTLKIQRTEQGDSAVYLCASSSILLGNSPLHFGNGTRLTVT.

The table lists this clone with a count of one. The chain recombines TRBV11-1 with TRBJ2-5; TRBD2 agrees at 7 bases. Looked up from germline, CDR1 is SGHAT and CDR2 is FQDESV (reference sequence). Trimming at V came to 5 bases and at J to 5 bases, leaving 11 bases not matched to a gene. The CDR3 sequence is 15 residues long. The CDR3 bases are TGTGCCAGCAGCCCGGCCCGGGAGGCTCAGGAGACCCAGTACTTC. Its translation is CASSPAREAQETQYF.

In this sample, this clone turned up a few times. The DNA of the CDR3 is TGTGCCAGCAGTTTGAACCCGGGACAACCACCTGGGGAGACCCAGTACTTC. This gives the protein CASSLNPGQPPGETQYF. The chain is built from TRBV28 and TRBJ2-5; maybe TRBD1 (6 bases). CDR1 MDHEN and CDR2 SYDVKM come from the germline V gene. Between the trimmed V and J ends, which lost 3 bases and 5 bases, there was a span of 22 bases. The CDR3 is 17 amino acids.

The V and J genes are TRBV9 and TRBJ2-7; D gene unclear. CDR1 and CDR2 from the germline V gene are SGDLS and YYNGEE. Deletions cut 7 bases from V and 5 bases from J, with 16 bases between. This CDR3 is built from 13 residues. DNA of the CDR3: TGTGCCAGCGGGCTCAAGAAGAACCACGAGCAGTACTTC. It translates to CASGLKKNHEQYF. The complete variable domain, with remaining parts taken from reference TRBV9 and TRBJ2-7, reads DSGVTQTPKHLITATGQRVTLRCSPRSGDLSVYWYQQSLDQGLQFLIQYYNGEERAKGNILERFSAQQFPDLHSELNLSSLELGDSALYFCASGLKKNHEQYFGPGTRLTVT.

This clone was counted once. The V gene is TRBV5-4, the J gene TRBJ1-1; unclear D gene. The ends were cut back, 4 bases at V and 6 bases at J, with 13 bases in the middle. There are 13 residues in the CDR3. Germline CDR1 SGHNT, CDR2 YYREEE (reference sequence). CDR3 protein: CASSARGRAEAFF. CDR3 in DNA: TGTGCCAGCAGCGCGCGAGGGCGGGCTGAAGCTTTCTTT.

The chain is built from TRBV11-3 and TRBJ2-5, with 7 bases matching TRBD1. The CDR3 extends over 17 amino acids. V trimming: 5 bases; J trimming: 2 bases; junction bases outside the gene matches: 14. Germline loops: CDR1 SGHNT, CDR2 YENEEA. CDR3 sequence: CASSPSKGARSQETQYF. As DNA, the CDR3 is TGTGCCAGCAGCCCTAGTAAGGGGGCGAGAAGTCAAGAGACCCAGTACTTC.

The V gene is TRBV28, the J gene TRBJ1-5; D call uncertain. Germline V gene lookup returns CDR1 MDHEN and CDR2 SYDVKM. The CDR3 has 15 residues. V lost 5 bases to trimming and J lost 0 bases, with 11 bases between them. The CDR3 DNA reads as TGTGCCAGCAGTACCCTCGGAGGTAGCAATCAGCCCCAGCATTTT. It specifies CASSTLGGSNQPQHF.